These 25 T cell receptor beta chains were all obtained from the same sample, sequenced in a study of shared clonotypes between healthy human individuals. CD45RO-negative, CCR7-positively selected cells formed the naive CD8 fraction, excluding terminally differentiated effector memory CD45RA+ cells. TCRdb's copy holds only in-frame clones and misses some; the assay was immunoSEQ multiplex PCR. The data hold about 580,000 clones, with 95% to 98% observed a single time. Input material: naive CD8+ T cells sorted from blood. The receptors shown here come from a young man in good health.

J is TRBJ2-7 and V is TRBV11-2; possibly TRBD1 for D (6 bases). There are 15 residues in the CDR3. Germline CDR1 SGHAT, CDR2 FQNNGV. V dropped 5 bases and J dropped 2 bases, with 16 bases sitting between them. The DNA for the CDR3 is TGTGCCAGCAGCGCGCCGGACAGTAGCCCCTACGAGCAGTACTTC. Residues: CASSAPDSSPYEQYF.

CDR3 residues: CASSEAPRDLYGYTF. CDR3 DNA: TGTGCCAGCAGTGAAGCGCCAAGGGACCTCTATGGCTACACCTTC. The V call is TRBV2, the J call TRBJ1-2; a weak D match, TRBD1 (5 bases). The CDR3 runs 15 residues. Germline CDR1 is SNHLY and CDR2 is FYNNEI. V was clipped by 0 bases and J by 4 bases, with 12 bases between them.

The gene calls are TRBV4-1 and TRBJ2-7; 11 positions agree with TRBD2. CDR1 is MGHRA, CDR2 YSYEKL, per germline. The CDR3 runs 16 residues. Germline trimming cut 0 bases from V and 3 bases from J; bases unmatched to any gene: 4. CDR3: CASSQDQTSGIYEQYF. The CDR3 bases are TGCGCCAGCAGCCAAGATCAGACTAGCGGGATCTACGAGCAGTACTTC.

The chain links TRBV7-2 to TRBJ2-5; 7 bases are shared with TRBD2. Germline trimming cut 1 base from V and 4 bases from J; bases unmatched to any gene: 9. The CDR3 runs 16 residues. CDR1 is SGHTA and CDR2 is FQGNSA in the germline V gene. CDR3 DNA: TGTGCCAGCAGCTTAGAGGGACTACACCTTAGAGAGACCCAGTACTTC. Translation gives CASSLEGLHLRETQYF.

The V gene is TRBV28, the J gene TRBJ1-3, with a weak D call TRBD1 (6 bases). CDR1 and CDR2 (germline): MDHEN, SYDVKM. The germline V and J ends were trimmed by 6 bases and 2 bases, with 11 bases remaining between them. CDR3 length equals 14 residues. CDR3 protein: CASRSTGTGNTIYF. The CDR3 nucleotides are TGTGCCAGCAGATCGACAGGAACTGGAAACACCATATATTTT.

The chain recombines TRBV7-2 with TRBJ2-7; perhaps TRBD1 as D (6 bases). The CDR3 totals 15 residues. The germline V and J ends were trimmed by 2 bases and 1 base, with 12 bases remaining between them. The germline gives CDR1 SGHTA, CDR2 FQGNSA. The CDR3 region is CASSLSRRGSYEQYF. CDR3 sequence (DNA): TGTGCCAGCAGCTTAAGCAGAAGGGGGTCCTACGAGCAGTACTTC. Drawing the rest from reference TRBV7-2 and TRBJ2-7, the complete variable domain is GAGVSQSPSNKVTEKGKDVELRCDPISGHTALYWYRQSLGQGLEFLIYFQGNSAPDKSGLPSDRFSAERTGGSVSTLTIQRTQQEDSAVYLCASSLSRRGSYEQYFGPGTRLTVT.

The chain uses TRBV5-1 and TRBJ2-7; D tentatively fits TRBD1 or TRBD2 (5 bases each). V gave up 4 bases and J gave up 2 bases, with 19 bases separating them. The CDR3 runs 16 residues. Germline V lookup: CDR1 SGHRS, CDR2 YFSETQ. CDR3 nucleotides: TGCGCCAGCAGCCGATTGGGGGAGTCTTTGCCCTACGAGCAGTACTTC. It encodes CASSRLGESLPYEQYF.

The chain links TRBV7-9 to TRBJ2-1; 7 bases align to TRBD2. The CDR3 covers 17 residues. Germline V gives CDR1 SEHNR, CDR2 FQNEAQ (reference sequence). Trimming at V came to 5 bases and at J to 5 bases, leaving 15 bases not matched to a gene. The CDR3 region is CASSLGPVAGIHNEQFF. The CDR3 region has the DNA TGTGCCAGCAGCCTAGGCCCGGTAGCGGGTATCCACAATGAGCAGTTCTTC.

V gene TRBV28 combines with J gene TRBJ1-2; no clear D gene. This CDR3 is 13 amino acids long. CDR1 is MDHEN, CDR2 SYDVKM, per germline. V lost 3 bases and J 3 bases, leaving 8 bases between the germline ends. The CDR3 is CASSFGEYYGYTF. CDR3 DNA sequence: TGTGCCAGCAGTTTTGGGGAGTACTATGGCTACACCTTC.

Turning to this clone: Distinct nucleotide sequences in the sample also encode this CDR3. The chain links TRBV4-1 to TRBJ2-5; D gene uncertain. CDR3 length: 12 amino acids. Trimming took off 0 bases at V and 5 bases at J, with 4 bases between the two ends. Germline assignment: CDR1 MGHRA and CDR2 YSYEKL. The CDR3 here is CASSQDLETQYF. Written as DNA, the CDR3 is TGCGCCAGCAGCCAAGACTTGGAGACCCAGTACTTC.

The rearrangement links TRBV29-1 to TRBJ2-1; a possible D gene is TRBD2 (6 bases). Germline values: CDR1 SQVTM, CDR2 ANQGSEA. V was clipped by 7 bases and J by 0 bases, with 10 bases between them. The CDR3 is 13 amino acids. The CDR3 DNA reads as TGCAGCGGTGGGGGGAGCTCCTACAATGAGCAGTTCTTC. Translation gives CSGGGSSYNEQFF.

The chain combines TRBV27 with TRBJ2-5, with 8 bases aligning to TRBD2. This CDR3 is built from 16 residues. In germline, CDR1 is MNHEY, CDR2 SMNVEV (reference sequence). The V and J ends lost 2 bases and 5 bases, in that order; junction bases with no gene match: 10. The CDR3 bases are TGTGCCAGCAGTTTAGGCGGGAGGATGATTGGCGAGACCCAGTACTTC. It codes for CASSLGGRMIGETQYF.

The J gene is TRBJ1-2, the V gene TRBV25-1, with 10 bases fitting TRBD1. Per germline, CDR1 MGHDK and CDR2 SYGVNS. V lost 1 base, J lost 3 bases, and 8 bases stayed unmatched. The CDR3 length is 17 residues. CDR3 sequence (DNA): TGTGCCAGCAGTGAATCGACCCCGGGACAGGGGTACTATGGCTACACCTTC. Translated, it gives CASSESTPGQGYYGYTF.

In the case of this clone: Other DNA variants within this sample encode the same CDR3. CDR3 DNA sequence: TGTGCCTGGAGTGTCGGAGGCAGCTACGAGCAGTACTTC. Translating gives CAWSVGGSYEQYF. This rearrangement joins TRBV30 to TRBJ2-7; D may be TRBD2 (5 bases). Trimming took 0 bases from V and 3 from J, leaving 9 bases between them. The CDR3 length is 13 residues. Germline lookup yields CDR1 GTSNPN and CDR2 SVGIG (reference sequence).

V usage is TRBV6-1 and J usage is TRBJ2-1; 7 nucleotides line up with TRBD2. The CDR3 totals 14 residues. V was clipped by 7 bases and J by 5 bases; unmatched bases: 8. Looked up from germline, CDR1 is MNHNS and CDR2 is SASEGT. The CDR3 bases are TGTGCCAGCACCCAGGGAGGGGCACACAATGAGCAGTTCTTC. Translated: CASTQGGAHNEQFF.

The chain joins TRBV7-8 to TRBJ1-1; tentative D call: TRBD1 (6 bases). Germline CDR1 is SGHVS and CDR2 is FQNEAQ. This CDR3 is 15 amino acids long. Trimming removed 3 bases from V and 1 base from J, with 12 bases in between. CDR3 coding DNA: TGTGCCAGCAGCTTCAGGGGCAGGGAGAACACTGAAGCTTTCTTT. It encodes CASSFRGRENTEAFF.

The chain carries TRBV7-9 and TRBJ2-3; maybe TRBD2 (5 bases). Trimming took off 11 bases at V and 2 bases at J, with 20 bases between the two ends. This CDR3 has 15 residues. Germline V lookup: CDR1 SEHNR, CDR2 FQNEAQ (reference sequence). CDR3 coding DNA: TGTGCCGAGATAAGGCTAGCAGAAAACACAGATACGCAGTATTTT. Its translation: CAEIRLAENTDTQYF.

CDR3: CASSPEGYNEQFF. CDR3 bases: TGTGCCAGCAGCCCGGAGGGCTACAATGAGCAGTTCTTC. The V and J genes are TRBV11-2 and TRBJ2-1; TRBD2 is a possible D gene (6 bases). The CDR3 totals 13 residues. Germline-derived CDR1 and CDR2 are SGHAT and FQNNGV. Trimming removed 5 bases from V and 3 bases from J, with 8 bases in between. Looking up the rest from reference TRBV11-2 and TRBJ2-1 gives the full variable domain: EAGVAQSPRYKIIEKRQSVAFWCNPISGHATLYWYQQILGQGPKLLIQFQNNGVVDDSQLPKDRFSAERLKGVDSTLKIQPAKLEDSAVYLCASSPEGYNEQFFGPGTRLTVL.

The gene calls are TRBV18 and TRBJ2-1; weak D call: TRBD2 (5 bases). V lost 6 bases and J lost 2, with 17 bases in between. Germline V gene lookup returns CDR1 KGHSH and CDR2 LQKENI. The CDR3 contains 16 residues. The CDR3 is CASSLAQEIPYNEQFF. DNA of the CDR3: TGTGCCAGCTCCTTAGCGCAGGAGATCCCCTACAATGAGCAGTTCTTC.

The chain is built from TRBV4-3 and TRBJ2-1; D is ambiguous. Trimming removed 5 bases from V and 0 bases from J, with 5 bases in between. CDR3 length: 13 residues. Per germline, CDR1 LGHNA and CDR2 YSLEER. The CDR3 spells CASSVRSYNEQFF. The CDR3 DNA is TGCGCCAGCAGCGTCCGCTCCTACAATGAGCAGTTCTTC.

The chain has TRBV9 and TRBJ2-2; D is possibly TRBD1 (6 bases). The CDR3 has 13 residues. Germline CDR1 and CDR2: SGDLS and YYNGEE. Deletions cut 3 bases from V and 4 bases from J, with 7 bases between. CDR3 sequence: CASSDRVTGELFF. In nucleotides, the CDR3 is TGTGCCAGCAGCGACAGGGTCACCGGGGAGCTGTTTTTT.

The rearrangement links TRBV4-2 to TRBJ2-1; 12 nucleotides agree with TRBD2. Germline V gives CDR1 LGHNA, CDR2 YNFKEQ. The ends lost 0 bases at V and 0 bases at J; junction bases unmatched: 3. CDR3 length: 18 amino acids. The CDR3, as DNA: TGTGCCAGCAGCCAAGATACGACTAGCGGGGGCTCCTACAATGAGCAGTTCTTC. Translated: CASSQDTTSGGSYNEQFF.

For the CDR3, the DNA is TGTGCCAGTAGTCCCTCGAGGGGACCTATCTACGAGCAGTACTTC. It yields the protein CASSPSRGPIYEQYF. The rearrangement joins TRBV19 to TRBJ2-7; D is tentatively TRBD1 or TRBD2 (5 bases each). V shed 5 bases and J shed 3 bases, with 17 bases lying between them. The germline V gene encodes CDR1 LNHDA and CDR2 SQIVND (reference sequence). The CDR3 loop spans 15 amino acids. Full variable domain (remainder filled in from reference TRBV19 and TRBJ2-7): DGGITQSPKYLFRKEGQNVTLSCEQNLNHDAMYWYRQDPGQGLRLIYYSQIVNDFQKGDIAEGYSVSREKKESFPLTVTSAQKNPTAFYLCASSPSRGPIYEQYFGPGTRLTVT.

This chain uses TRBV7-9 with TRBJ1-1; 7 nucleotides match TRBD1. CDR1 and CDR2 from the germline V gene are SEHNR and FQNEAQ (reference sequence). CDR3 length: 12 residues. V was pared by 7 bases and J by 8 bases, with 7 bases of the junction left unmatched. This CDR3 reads CASKENRGEAFF. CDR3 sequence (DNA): TGTGCCAGCAAGGAAAACAGGGGAGAAGCTTTCTTT.

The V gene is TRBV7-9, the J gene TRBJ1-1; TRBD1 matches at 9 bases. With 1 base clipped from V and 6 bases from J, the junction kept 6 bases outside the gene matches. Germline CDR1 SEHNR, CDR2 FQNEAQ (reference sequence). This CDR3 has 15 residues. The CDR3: CASSLEVGQGSEAFF. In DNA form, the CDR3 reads TGTGCCAGCAGCTTAGAAGTGGGACAGGGTTCTGAAGCTTTCTTT.